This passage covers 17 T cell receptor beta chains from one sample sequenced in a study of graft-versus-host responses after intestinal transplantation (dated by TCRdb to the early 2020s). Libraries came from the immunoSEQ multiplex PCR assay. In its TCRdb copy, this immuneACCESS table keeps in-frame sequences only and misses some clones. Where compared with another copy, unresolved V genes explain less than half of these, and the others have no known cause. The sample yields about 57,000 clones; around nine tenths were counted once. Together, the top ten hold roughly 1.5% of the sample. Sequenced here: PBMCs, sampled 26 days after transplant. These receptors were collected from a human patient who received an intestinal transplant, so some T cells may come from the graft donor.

CDR3 loop: CASSQGWTGDYGYTF. CDR3 bases: TGTGCCAGCAGCCAAGGTTGGACAGGGGACTATGGCTACACCTTC. The chain carries TRBV4-2 and TRBJ1-2; 9 bases fit TRBD1. This CDR3 has 15 amino acids. Germline assignment: CDR1 LGHNA and CDR2 YNFKEQ. Trimming cost V 1 base and J 3 bases; bases outside gene matches: 3.

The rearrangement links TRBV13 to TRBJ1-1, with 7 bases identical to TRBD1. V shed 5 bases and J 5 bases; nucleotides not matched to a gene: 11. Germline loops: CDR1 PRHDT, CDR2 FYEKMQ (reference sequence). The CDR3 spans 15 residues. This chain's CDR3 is CASSPTTGRSTEAFF. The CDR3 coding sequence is TGTGCCAGCAGCCCAACGACAGGGCGGAGTACTGAAGCTTTCTTT.

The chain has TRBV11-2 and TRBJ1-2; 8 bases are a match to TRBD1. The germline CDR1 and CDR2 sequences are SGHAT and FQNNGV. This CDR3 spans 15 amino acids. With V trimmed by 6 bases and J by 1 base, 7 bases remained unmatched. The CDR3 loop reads CASSMGQALNYGYTF. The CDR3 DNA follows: TGTGCCAGCAGTATGGGACAGGCGCTTAACTATGGCTACACCTTC.

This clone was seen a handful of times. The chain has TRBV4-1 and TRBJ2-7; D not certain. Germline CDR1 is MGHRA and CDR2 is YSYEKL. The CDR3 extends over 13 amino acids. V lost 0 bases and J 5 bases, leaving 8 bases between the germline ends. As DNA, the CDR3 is TGCGCCAGCAGCCAAGATGAGGCGGACGAGCAGTACTTC. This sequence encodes CASSQDEADEQYF.

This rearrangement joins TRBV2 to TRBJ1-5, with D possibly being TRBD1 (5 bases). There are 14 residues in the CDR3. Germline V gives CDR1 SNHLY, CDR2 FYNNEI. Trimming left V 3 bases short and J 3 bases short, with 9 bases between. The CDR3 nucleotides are TGTGCCAGCAGTGACAAGACAGTCAATCAGCCCCAGCATTTT. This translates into CASSDKTVNQPQHF. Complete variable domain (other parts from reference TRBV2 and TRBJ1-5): EPEVTQTPSHQVTQMGQEVILRCVPISNHLYFYWYRQILGQKVEFLVSFYNNEISEKSEIFDDQFSVERPDGSNFTLKIRSTKLEDSAMYFCASSDKTVNQPQHFGDGTRLSIL.

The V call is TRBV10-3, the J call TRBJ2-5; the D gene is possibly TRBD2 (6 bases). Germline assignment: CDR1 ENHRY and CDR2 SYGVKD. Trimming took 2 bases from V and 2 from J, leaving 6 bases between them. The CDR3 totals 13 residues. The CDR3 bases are TGTGCCATCAGTGAGGGACTACAAGAGACCCAGTACTTC. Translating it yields CAISEGLQETQYF.

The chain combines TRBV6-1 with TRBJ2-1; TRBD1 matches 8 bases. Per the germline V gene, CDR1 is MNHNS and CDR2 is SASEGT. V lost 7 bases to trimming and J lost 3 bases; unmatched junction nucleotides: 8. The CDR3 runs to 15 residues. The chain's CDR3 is CASTSTGGFYNEQFF. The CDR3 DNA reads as TGTGCCAGCACCTCCACAGGGGGATTCTACAATGAGCAGTTCTTC.

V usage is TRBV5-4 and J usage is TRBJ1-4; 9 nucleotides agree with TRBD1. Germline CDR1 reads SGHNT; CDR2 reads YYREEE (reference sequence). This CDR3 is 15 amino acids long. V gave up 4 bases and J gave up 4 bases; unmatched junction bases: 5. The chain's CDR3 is CASSPTGGDNEKLFF. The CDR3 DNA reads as TGTGCCAGCAGCCCTACAGGGGGCGATAATGAAAAACTGTTTTTT.

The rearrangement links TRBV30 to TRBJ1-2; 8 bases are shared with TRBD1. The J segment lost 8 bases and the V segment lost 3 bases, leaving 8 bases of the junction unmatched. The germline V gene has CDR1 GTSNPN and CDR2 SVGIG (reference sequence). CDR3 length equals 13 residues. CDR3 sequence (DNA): TGTGCCTGGAGCCCGGACAGGGCCTACGGCTACACCTTC. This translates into CAWSPDRAYGYTF.

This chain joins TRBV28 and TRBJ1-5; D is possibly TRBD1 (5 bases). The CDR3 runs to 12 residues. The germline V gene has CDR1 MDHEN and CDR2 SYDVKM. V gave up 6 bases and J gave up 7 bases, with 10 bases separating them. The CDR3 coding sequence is TGTGCCAGCAGGGAGGGGACCCAGCCCCAGCATTTT. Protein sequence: CASREGTQPQHF.

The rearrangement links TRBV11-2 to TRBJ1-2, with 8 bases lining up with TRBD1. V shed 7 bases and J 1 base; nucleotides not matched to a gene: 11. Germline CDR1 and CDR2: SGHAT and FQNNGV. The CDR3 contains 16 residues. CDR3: CASIGGEGQVNYGYTF. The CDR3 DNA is TGTGCCAGCATAGGTGGTGAGGGACAGGTTAACTATGGCTACACCTTC.

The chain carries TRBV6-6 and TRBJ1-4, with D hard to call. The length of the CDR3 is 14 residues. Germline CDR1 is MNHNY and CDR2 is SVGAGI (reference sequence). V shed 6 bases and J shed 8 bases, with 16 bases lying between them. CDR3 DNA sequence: TGTGCCAGCAGCCTTACCGGGATCCGCGAAAAACTGTTTTTT. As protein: CASSLTGIREKLFF.

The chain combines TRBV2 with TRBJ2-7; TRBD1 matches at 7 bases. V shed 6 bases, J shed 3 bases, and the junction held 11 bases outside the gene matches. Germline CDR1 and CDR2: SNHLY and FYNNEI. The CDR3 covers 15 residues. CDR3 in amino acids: CASREYRGQLYEQYF. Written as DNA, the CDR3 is TGTGCCAGCAGGGAATATCGGGGACAGCTCTACGAGCAGTACTTC.

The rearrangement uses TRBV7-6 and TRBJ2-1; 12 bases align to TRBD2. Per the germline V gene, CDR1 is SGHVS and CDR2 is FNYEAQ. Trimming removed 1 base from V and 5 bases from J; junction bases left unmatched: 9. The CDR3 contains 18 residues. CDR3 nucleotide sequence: TGTGCCAGCAGCTTAGGGTCTAGCGGGAGGGCCGGGAACAATGAGCAGTTCTTC. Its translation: CASSLGSSGRAGNNEQFF.

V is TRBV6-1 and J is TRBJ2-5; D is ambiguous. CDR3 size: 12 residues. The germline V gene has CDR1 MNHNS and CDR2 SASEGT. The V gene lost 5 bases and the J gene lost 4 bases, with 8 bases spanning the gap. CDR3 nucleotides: TGTGCCAGCAGTCAACCAGGAGAGACCCAGTACTTC. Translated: CASSQPGETQYF.

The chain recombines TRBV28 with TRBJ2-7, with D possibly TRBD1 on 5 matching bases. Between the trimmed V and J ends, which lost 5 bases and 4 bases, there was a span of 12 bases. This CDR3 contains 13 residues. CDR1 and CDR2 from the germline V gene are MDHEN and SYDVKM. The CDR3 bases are TGTGCCAGCAGTCAGGCGACAGCGTACGAGCAGTACGTC. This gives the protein CASSQATAYEQYV.

This CDR3 is CASSIQGDTYEQYF. The CDR3 nucleotides are TGTGCCAGTAGTATCCAGGGCGACACCTACGAGCAGTACTTC. This rearrangement joins TRBV19 to TRBJ2-7, with a possible D match to TRBD1 (5 bases). The CDR3 runs 14 residues. CDR1 is LNHDA and CDR2 is SQIVND in the germline V gene (reference sequence). V dropped 3 bases and J dropped 2 bases, with 11 bases sitting between them.